The present entry profiles one T cell receptor beta chain with its context. Other DNA sequences in this sample translate to the same CDR3. Method: immunoSEQ multiplex PCR; TCRdb's copy keeps in-frame clones and lacks some. The sample records about 220,000 clones, around 94% being singletons. In germline, CDR1 is KGHSH, CDR2 LQKENI. The CDR3 is 12 amino acids. V gave up 6 bases and J gave up 7 bases, with 10 bases separating them. This specimen belongs to a study of control samples from healthy donors and cancer patients. The material sequenced was blood. The chain is built from TRBV18 and TRBJ1-3, with D unclear. The source of this sequence is a middle-aged man in good health. The CDR3 bases are TGTGCCAGCTCCCCCCGTGGGAACACCATATATTTT. It is translated as CASSPRGNTIYF.